Listed here is a single T cell receptor (beta chain). The sample is drawn from a study of blood T cell repertoires in COVID-19. The method was immunoSEQ multiplex PCR; TCRdb's version includes in-frame clones alone and lacks a portion of them. The table includes 65,000 to 95,000 clones, approximately 80% detected once. Germline lookup yields CDR1 MNHEY and CDR2 SVGAGI. The CDR3 is made up of 15 amino acids. J lost 1 base, V lost 0 bases, and 3 bases had no gene match. Sample: peripheral blood. The TCR comes from a woman in her thirties or forties with active or convalescent COVID-19. The rearrangement links TRBV6-5 to TRBJ2-7; 7 bases fit TRBD1. The CDR3 sequence is CASSYSTGNSYEQYF. The CDR3 DNA reads TGTGCCAGCAGTTACTCGACAGGGAATTCCTACGAGCAGTACTTC.